This T cell receptor (beta chain) is from a study of CD8+ T cells in alopecia areata. Study-wide results and limits: Scalp samples also yield sequences of resident alphabeta T cells from normal skin.

The sequencing template was cDNA reverse transcribed from extracted RNA. Using immunoSEQ multiplex PCR, the repertoire was profiled, and TCRdb retains in-frame clones only, with some absent. The data contain about 210,000 clones, less than 75% of them singletons. This clone was seen only a few times. Its target is not known. The treatment denotes: oral pan-JAK inhibitor, 5-10 mg twice daily. The sequenced sample was CD4+ T cells sorted from blood, obtained at week 4, from a patient treated with tofacitinib. The receptor was derived from a human donor with alopecia areata.

This CDR3 is CASSLRGRVPEAFF. CDR3 sequence (DNA): TGTGCCAGCAGCCTCCGCGGCAGGGTCCCCGAAGCTTTCTTT. The V call is TRBV11-3, the J call TRBJ1-1; possibly TRBD1 for D (5 bases). CDR3 length equals 14 residues. Germline loops: CDR1 SGHNT, CDR2 YENEEA. The V gene lost 5 bases and the J gene lost 8 bases, with 18 bases spanning the gap.